These T cell receptor beta chains were read from a single sample in a study of T cell changes during pregnancy in multiple sclerosis. Profiling relied on immunoSEQ multiplex PCR, and the TCRdb table lists in-frame clones only, not all of them. The sample contains 60,000 to 85,000 clones, 80% to 95% of which appear only once. Material: peripheral blood, obtained in the first trimester of pregnancy. Receptors were obtained from a female donor with multiple sclerosis, enrolled in a pregnancy study. Both conserved end residues are part of each CDR3. The order of the fields is D gene, J gene, V gene, clone size, CDR3 DNA, CDR3 protein. D genes are given only for firm matches. Clone size is shown for a subset of rows, as once, few, many or a class of expanded clone.

TRBD2	TRBJ2-3	TRBV6-4	NA	TGTGCCAGCAGTGAAAGCTATAGCGGGGGGGCAGATACGCAGTATTTT	CASSESYSGGADTQYF
NA	TRBJ1-2	TRBV28	NA	TGTGCCAGCAGTACAGGGCTCGACGGCTACACCTTC	CASSTGLDGYTF
TRBD1	TRBJ1-3	TRBV7-6	NA	TGTGCCAGCAGCTTGACAGGGTCTGGAAACACCATATATTTT	CASSLTGSGNTIYF
NA	TRBJ1-1	TRBV28	NA	TGTGCCAGCAGTCCTCCTGGGGCGAACACTGAAGCTTTCTTT	CASSPPGANTEAFF
NA	TRBJ1-2	TRBV27	NA	TGTGCCAGCAGTCCTTTCGCACCGGGAGGCTACACCTTC	CASSPFAPGGYTF
TRBD1	TRBJ1-6	TRBV30	few	TGTGCCTGGAGTACCGGGACAGCTTATAATTCACCCCTCCACTTT	CAWSTGTAYNSPLHF
NA	TRBJ1-2	TRBV2	NA	TGTGCCAGCAGTGAAAGGGAGGGGACGGGCTATGGCTACACCTTC	CASSEREGTGYGYTF
NA	TRBJ1-1	TRBV2	NA	TGTGCCAGCAGTGACTTCCTGGAAGCTTTCTTT	CASSDFLEAFF
NA	TRBJ1-5	TRBV30	once	TGTGCCTGGAGCCTCTTGGGGACAAGAAATCAGCCCCAGCATTTT	CAWSLLGTRNQPQHF
TRBD1	TRBJ2-7	TRBV7-8	NA	TGTGCCAGCAGCTACGGGACAGGGACCTACGAGCAGTACTTC	CASSYGTGTYEQYF
TRBD1	TRBJ1-1	TRBV9	NA	TGTGCCAGCAGCCCCTCGTCCGCAGGGGGCACTGAAGCTTTCTTT	CASSPSSAGGTEAFF
TRBD1	TRBJ1-1	TRBV5-1	NA	TGCGCCAGCAGCTTCCAGGGGGCGTGGACTGAAGCTTTCTTT	CASSFQGAWTEAFF
TRBD2	TRBJ2-1	TRBV5-1	NA	TGCGCCAGCAACATAAAACTAGCGGGAGCACATAATGAGCAGTTCTTC	CASNIKLAGAHNEQFF
TRBD1	TRBJ1-1	TRBV30	NA	TGTGCCTGGAGTGATAACAGGGGAACTGAAGCTTTCTTT	CAWSDNRGTEAFF
NA	TRBJ2-3	TRBV29-1	NA	TGCAGCGTTTTATTACTAGCTCGTGCTAGCACAGATACGCAGTATTTT	CSVLLLARASTDTQYF
TRBD2	TRBJ2-7	TRBV6-1	NA	TGTGCCAGCAGTGACGGGACTAGCGGGAGTCTAAGCGACGAGCAGTACTTC	CASSDGTSGSLSDEQYF
TRBD2	TRBJ2-3	TRBV30	NA	TGTGCCGGCCTAGCGGGGAGCACAGATACGCAGTATTTT	CAGLAGSTDTQYF
NA	TRBJ1-4	TRBV6-1	NA	TGTGCCAGCAGTGAAGTGCAGGACTCAACTACGTCGGCTAGGTTT	CASSEVQDSTTSARF
TRBD1	TRBJ1-5	TRBV6-5	NA	TGTGCCAGCAGTTCTTTCGGACAGGGAGGACAGCCCCAGCATTTT	CASSSFGQGGQPQHF
TRBD1	TRBJ2-1	TRBV11-1	NA	TGTGCCAGCAGCCGACGGGACAGTTACAATGAGCAGTTCTTC	CASSRRDSYNEQFF
TRBD2	TRBJ2-5	TRBV5-1	NA	TGCGCCACCGGGAGGGGGTTCCAAGAGACCCAGTACTTC	CATGRGFQETQYF
TRBD1	TRBJ2-7	TRBV10-3	NA	TGTGCCATCAGTTCTTCAGACAGGGCCCTATCCTACGAGCAGTACTTC	CAISSSDRALSYEQYF
NA	TRBJ1-2	TRBV27	once	TGTGCCACCCGGGTAGGATCAGGGCTAGCTAACTATGGCTACACCTTC	CATRVGSGLANYGYTF
NA	TRBJ1-1	TRBV5-6	NA	TGTGCCAGCAGCGGGGGGGTGAACACTGAAGCTTTCTTT	CASSGGVNTEAFF
NA	TRBJ2-1	TRBV7-6	NA	TGTGCCAGCAGTCCCCTGGGGGCCCTCGGGGTGAATGAGCAGTTCTTC	CASSPLGALGVNEQFF
TRBD1	TRBJ1-1	TRBV7-9	NA	TGTGCCAGCAGCTCCGCCTCGACAGGGACGAACACTGAAGCTTTCTTT	CASSSASTGTNTEAFF
TRBD2	TRBJ2-1	TRBV6-6	NA	TGTGCCAGCAGTACCTTTGCGGGAGCGAGAAATGAGCAGTTCTTC	CASSTFAGARNEQFF
TRBD1	TRBJ2-7	TRBV5-4	NA	TGTGCCAGCAGCTCAGGGACAGCTATCTACGAGCAGTACTTC	CASSSGTAIYEQYF
TRBD1	TRBJ1-2	TRBV27	NA	TGTGCCAGCAGGAGACAGGGGGCATTGTATGGCTACACCTTC	CASRRQGALYGYTF
TRBD1	TRBJ1-1	TRBV27	NA	TGTGCCAGCAGTTGGACAGGGTTGAACACTGAAGCTTTCTTT	CASSWTGLNTEAFF
NA	TRBJ1-1	TRBV7-9	NA	TGTGCCAGCAGCCCCCCTCGGGGGGCGCGGGGGAACACTGAAGCTTTCTTT	CASSPPRGARGNTEAFF
TRBD1	TRBJ1-1	TRBV30	NA	TGTGCCTGGAACTGGGACAGTTCCACTGAAGCTTTCTTT	CAWNWDSSTEAFF
TRBD1	TRBJ2-7	TRBV27	NA	TGTGCCAGCAGTTTTCATCAGGGGGCGTTGTACTTC	CASSFHQGALYF
TRBD1	TRBJ2-7	TRBV6-5	NA	TGTGCCAGCAGTAAGACAGGGGAAGGGGCCTACGAGCAGTACTTC	CASSKTGEGAYEQYF
NA	TRBJ2-3	TRBV19	NA	TGTGCCAGTAGTATAGGGGGGGGGACAGGTGTAGATACGCAGTATTTT	CASSIGGGTGVDTQYF
TRBD1	TRBJ2-1	TRBV5-1	NA	TGCGCCAGCAGCTTGGGGTGGGACAGGCCGGACAATGAGCAGTTCTTC	CASSLGWDRPDNEQFF
NA	TRBJ2-7	TRBV11-3	NA	TGTGCCAGCACCCCGGGGGCGGGAGAATTGGGGCCTTCCTACGAGCAGTACTTC	CASTPGAGELGPSYEQYF
NA	TRBJ1-1	TRBV18	NA	TGTGCCAGCTCACCACCGACGGGGAACACTGAAGCTTTCTTT	CASSPPTGNTEAFF
NA	TRBJ1-5	TRBV5-6	NA	TGTGCCAGCAGCTTGGCCCAGGGCGGTCAGCCCCAGCATTTT	CASSLAQGGQPQHF
NA	TRBJ1-2	TRBV5-1	NA	TGCGCCAGCAGCCCGGAGCGATATGGCTACACCTTC	CASSPERYGYTF
TRBD2	TRBJ2-1	TRBV27	NA	TGTGCCAGCACCAGACTAGCGGGAGGGAGCTCCTACAATGAGCAGTTCTTC	CASTRLAGGSSYNEQFF
NA	TRBJ2-3	TRBV6-6	NA	TGTGCCAGCAGTTACTTCGACGGCGGCGTAAATACGCAGTATTTT	CASSYFDGGVNTQYF
TRBD1	TRBJ1-1	TRBV6-5	NA	TGTGCCAGCAGCCCCATACAGGGGGCCACTGAAGCTTTCTTT	CASSPIQGATEAFF
NA	TRBJ1-1	TRBV27	NA	TGTGCCAGCAACAGCGTAGGGGGGGCGCTGAGCACTGAAGCTTTCTTT	CASNSVGGALSTEAFF
NA	TRBJ2-1	TRBV20-1	NA	TGCAGTGCCCCGGGCTACAATGAGCAGTTCTTC	CSAPGYNEQFF
NA	TRBJ2-1	TRBV30	few	TGTGCCTGGAGTGGGGGAGTGGGTGAGCAGTTCTTC	CAWSGGVGEQFF
NA	TRBJ2-1	TRBV7-3	NA	TGTGCCAGCAGCTTAGCCGAGGTATCGGTCAATGAGCAGTTCTTC	CASSLAEVSVNEQFF
NA	TRBJ1-1	TRBV6-1	NA	TGTGCCAGCAGACGGACAGTAAACACTGAAGCTTTCTTT	CASRRTVNTEAFF
TRBD1	TRBJ1-2	TRBV2	NA	TGTGCCAGCAGTACAGGGGGGGCTAGCTATGGCTACACCTTC	CASSTGGASYGYTF
NA	TRBJ1-5	TRBV19	NA	TGTGCCAGTAGTCTCCCTAGCAATCAGCCCCAGCATTTT	CASSLPSNQPQHF
NA	TRBJ1-2	TRBV7-2	NA	TGTGCCAGCAGCTTAGATTCGGGGTTATATGGCTACACCTTC	CASSLDSGLYGYTF
NA	TRBJ1-1	TRBV10-1	few	TGCGCCAGCAGTCCCGGCACAGTGAACACTGAAGCTTTCTTT	CASSPGTVNTEAFF
TRBD2	TRBJ2-1	TRBV30	NA	TGTGCCTGGACAAGACTAGCGGGAGGACCGCGGGACAATGAGCAGTTCTTC	CAWTRLAGGPRDNEQFF